The sequence of this TCR beta chain was determined in a study of blood T cell repertoires in COVID-19. About the research overall: Italy, Spain and the United States were the sources of the convalescent and acute COVID-19 samples. Sources were T cells, B-cell-depleted T cells, or PBMCs; the material itself was cDNA or gDNA.

The CDR3 length is 17 residues. The V gene's germline CDR1 is SGHRS and CDR2 YFSETQ. The ends lost 0 bases at V and 2 bases at J; junction bases unmatched: 6. Repertoires were generated with immunoSEQ multiplex PCR, while TCRdb's copy carries only in-frame clones and drops some. The sample holds a few hundred thousand clones, 85% to 90% seen once. The sequence was obtained from a woman in her thirties or forties who had recovered from COVID-19. The source material was peripheral blood. V and J are TRBV5-1 and TRBJ2-2; 8 bases map to TRBD1. The CDR3: CASSLGWDRINTGELFF. The CDR3 coding sequence is TGCGCCAGCAGCTTGGGTTGGGACAGGATTAACACCGGGGAGCTGTTTTTT.